This TCR delta chain stems from a study of Vδ1+ human thymocytes. Findings and limits, study-wide: Highly polyclonal TRG and TRD repertoires with Gaussian CDR3 length distributions appeared in thymus. Approximately 20% of thymic delta-chain sequences were Vdelta2, with few Vdelta3, unlike blood Vdelta1+ controls.

RNA was extracted from the cells and then reverse transcribed. CDR3 amplicons came from multiplex PCR with pooled V-gene forward and constant-region reverse primers. TCRdb re-called the multiplex PCR reads through CATT. The profile covers about 75,000 delta-chain clones, with about 38% appearing a single time and over 0.2% taken by the ten largest. The CDR3 contains 19 residues. Germline CDR1 reads TSWWSYY; CDR2 reads QGS. V gave up 3 bases and J gave up 4 bases; unmatched junction bases: 15. Concerning this clone itself: Its antigen is not identified.

The source is a boy younger than two who had congenital heart surgery. Sequencing was carried out using Vdelta1+ gamma-delta thymocytes from the thymus. Indicated subset: FACS-sorted CD3+ TCRalphabeta- TCRVdelta1+ TCRVdelta2- thymocytes. V usage is TRDV1 and J usage is TRDJ1, with 12 bases fitting TRDD3. CDR3 sequence (DNA): TGTGCTCTTGGGGATTCGGTGCTGGGGGATACGAGGCCCGACGATAAACTCATCTTT. As protein: CALGDSVLGDTRPDDKLIF.